This T cell receptor beta chain was identified in a study of blood T cells in healthy people across ages. V trimming: 5 bases; J trimming: 5 bases; junction bases outside the gene matches: 7. CDR3 length: 14 amino acids. From germline, CDR1 is SGHTA and CDR2 FQGNSA. Together with a sample-barcoded 5' primer, a J-beta primer mix was included in a second PCR lasting about 7 to 11 cycles. One entry per CDR3 protein results from TCRdb running MiXCR on the 5' RACE reads. The sample holds 550,000 to 600,000 distinct CDR3 sequences, 45% to 55% seen once. Every donor provided roughly 10 milliliters of peripheral blood.

The source of this sequence is a man at least 80 years old in good health. The genes are TRBV7-2 and TRBJ2-7; 9 bases match TRBD1. The sample was blood. The CDR3 DNA reads TGTGCCAGCAGCCCACCCGGGACAGGGAACGAGCAGTACTTC. Protein product: CASSPPGTGNEQYF.